The T cell receptor beta chain described here comes from a study of T cell responses to AZD1222 COVID-19 vaccine. Assay used: immunoSEQ multiplex PCR; TCRdb lists only in-frame clones, some missing. The top ten hold more than 2% of the sample, which has about 93,000 clones, around 89% seen once. The CDR3 runs to 16 residues. Germline CDR1 reads LNHNV; CDR2 reads YYDKDF (reference sequence). V was clipped by 3 bases and J by 1 base; unmatched bases: 3. Sequencing used peripheral blood, obtained 28 days after the second AZD1222 dose. The chain couples TRBV15 to TRBJ2-3, with 11 bases identical to TRBD1. This clonotype originated in an adult who received the AZD1222 COVID-19 vaccine. DNA for the CDR3: TGTGCCACCAGCAGGGAGGGACAGGGGGGCACAGATACGCAGTATTTT. Its protein product is CATSREGQGGTDTQYF.